These 10 T cell receptor beta chains came from one sample sequenced in a study of early T cells in non-severe SARS-CoV-2 infection. Via MiXCR, TCRdb re-called the 5' RACE reads, giving one row per CDR3 protein. The table has 80,000 to 95,000 distinct CDR3 sequences, about 15% seen once; the top ten hold 5.1%. Sequenced here: whole blood, sampled at baseline. These receptor sequences come from an adult who was a healthcare worker with PCR-confirmed SARS-CoV-2 infection or an uninfected control (not recorded which).

Only a few counts were recorded for this clonotype. The chain couples TRBV2 to TRBJ2-7; no definite D call. The CDR3 is 11 residues long. V was shortened by 6 bases and J by 3 bases, with 6 bases between the two germline ends. Germline V CDR1 and CDR2: SNHLY, FYNNEI. CDR3 sequence (DNA): TGTGCCAGCAGAAAGGACTACGAGCAGTACTTC. This translates into CASRKDYEQYF.

V and J are TRBV18 and TRBJ2-7; no reliable D call. The CDR3 loop spans 13 amino acids. V lost 4 bases and J 2 bases, leaving 9 bases between the germline ends. Germline values: CDR1 KGHSH, CDR2 LQKENI. CDR3 protein: CASSLRGPYEQYF. The DNA for the CDR3 is TGTGCCAGCTCACTGCGTGGCCCCTACGAGCAGTACTTC.

This clonotype has only a few counts. V and J are TRBV6-2 or TRBV6-3 and TRBJ2-5; D perhaps matches TRBD2 (5 bases). The CDR3 contains 14 residues. The germline gives CDR1 MNHEY, CDR2 SVGEGT. Trimming stripped 2 bases from V and 5 bases from J, with 12 bases between. In DNA, the CDR3 is TGTGCCAGCAGTTACCGTGGACCGGGGGAGACCCAGTACTTC. Its protein is CASSYRGPGETQYF.

The chain uses TRBV7-7 and TRBJ2-1, with TRBD2 matching 9 bases. Losses at the gene ends were 5 bases for V and 2 bases for J; bases not matched to a gene: 16. Germline V CDR1 and CDR2: SSHAT, FNYEAQ (reference sequence). The CDR3 contains 19 residues. CDR3 bases: TGTGCCAGCAGCCCCCAACCCGAGACTAGCGGCTTCACCTACAATGAGCAGTTCTTC. This gives the protein CASSPQPETSGFTYNEQFF. The entire variable domain, with the rest obtained from reference TRBV7-7 and TRBJ2-1, is as follows: GAGVSQSPRYKVTKRGQDVTLRCDPISSHATLYWYQQALGQGPEFLTYFNYEAQPDKSGLPSDRFSAERPEGSISTLTIQRTEQRDSAMYRCASSPQPETSGFTYNEQFFGPGTRLTVL.

This clonotype came up a few times. The chain links TRBV19 to TRBJ2-1; D not resolved. V was cut by 4 bases and J by 0 bases, with 7 bases left in between. Looked up from germline, CDR1 is LNHDA and CDR2 is SQIVND (reference sequence). This CDR3 spans 14 amino acids. The CDR3 sequence: CASSTGGSYNEQFF. In DNA, the CDR3 is TGTGCCAGTAGTACTGGCGGCTCCTACAATGAGCAGTTCTTC.

This clonotype was recorded many times. V is TRBV15 and J is TRBJ2-2, with 7 bases identical to TRBD1. The CDR3 sequence is 13 residues long. CDR1 is LNHNV and CDR2 is YYDKDF in the germline V gene (reference sequence). V was clipped by 11 bases and J by 2 bases; unmatched bases: 5. The CDR3 DNA is TGTGCCGCACAGGGGCTTAACACCGGGGAGCTGTTTTTT. Translation gives CAAQGLNTGELFF.

This clonotype was counted between two and nine times. V and J are TRBV28 and TRBJ2-3; tentative D call: TRBD2 (6 bases). Germline CDR1 MDHEN, CDR2 SYDVKM. This CDR3 contains 14 residues. V was trimmed by 2 bases and J by 5 bases, leaving 11 bases between them. Here the CDR3 reads CASSLGGRQDTQYF. The CDR3 coding sequence is TGTGCCAGCAGTTTAGGAGGGAGGCAAGATACGCAGTATTTT.

V gene TRBV12-3 or TRBV12-4 combines with J gene TRBJ1-1, with 8 bases matching TRBD1. With 0 bases clipped from V and 8 bases from J, the junction kept 17 bases outside the gene matches. The CDR3 runs to 18 residues. DNA for the CDR3: TGTGCCAGCAGTTTAGCGCGGGCGTGGAGGACAGGGATAGCCGAAGCTTTCTTT. Translation gives CASSLARAWRTGIAEAFF.

This clonotype has more than one count but fewer than ten. This chain connects TRBV12-3 or TRBV12-4 to TRBJ2-7; 7 bases agree with TRBD1. V lost 5 bases, J lost 0 bases, and 10 bases stayed unmatched. The CDR3 is 16 amino acids. For the CDR3, the DNA is TGTGCCAGCAGTCCCTCCCCGGGACAGAGCTCCTACGAGCAGTACTTC. Translating it yields CASSPSPGQSSYEQYF.

This clonotype was recorded a few times. The rearrangement links TRBV14 to TRBJ1-1, with a weak D call TRBD1 (6 bases). Per germline, CDR1 SGHDN and CDR2 FVKESK. The CDR3 has 17 amino acids. V was cut by 4 bases and J by 0 bases, with 18 bases left in between. The CDR3: CASSPGQTVPLNTEAFF. The DNA of the CDR3 is TGTGCCAGCAGCCCCGGACAGACAGTCCCGTTGAACACTGAAGCTTTCTTT.